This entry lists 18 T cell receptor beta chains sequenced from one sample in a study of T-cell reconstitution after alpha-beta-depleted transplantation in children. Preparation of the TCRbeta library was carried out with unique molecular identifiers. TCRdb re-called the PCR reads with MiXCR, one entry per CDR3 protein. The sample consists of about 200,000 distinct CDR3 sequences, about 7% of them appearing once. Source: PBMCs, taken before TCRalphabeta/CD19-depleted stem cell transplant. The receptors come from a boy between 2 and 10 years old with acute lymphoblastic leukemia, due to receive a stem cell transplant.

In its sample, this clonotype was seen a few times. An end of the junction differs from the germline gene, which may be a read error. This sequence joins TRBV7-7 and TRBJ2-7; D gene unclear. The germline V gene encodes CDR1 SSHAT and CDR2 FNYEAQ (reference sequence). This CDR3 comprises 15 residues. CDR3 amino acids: CASSLEPGVEHEQYF. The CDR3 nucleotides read TGTGCTAGCAGCTTAGAGCCAGGCGTCGAGCACGAGCAGTACTTC.

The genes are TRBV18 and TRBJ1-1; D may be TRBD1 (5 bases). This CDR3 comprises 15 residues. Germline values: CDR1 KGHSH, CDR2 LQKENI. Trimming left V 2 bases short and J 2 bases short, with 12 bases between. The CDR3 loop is CASSPRQGTNTEAFF. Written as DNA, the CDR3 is TGTGCCAGCTCACCAAGGCAGGGAACCAACACTGAAGCTTTCTTT. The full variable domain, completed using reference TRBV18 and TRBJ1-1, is NAGVMQNPRHLVRRRGQEARLRCSPMKGHSHVYWYRQLPEEGLKFMVYLQKENIIDESGMPKERFSAEFPKEGPSILRIQQVVRGDSAAYFCASSPRQGTNTEAFFGQGTRLTVV.

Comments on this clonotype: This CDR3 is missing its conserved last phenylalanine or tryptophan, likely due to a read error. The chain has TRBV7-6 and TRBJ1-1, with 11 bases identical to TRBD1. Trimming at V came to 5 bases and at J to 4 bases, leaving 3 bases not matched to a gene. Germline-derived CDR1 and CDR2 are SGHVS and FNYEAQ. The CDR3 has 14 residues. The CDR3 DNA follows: TGTGCCAGCAGCGTCGGGACAGGGGGCACTGAAGCTTTCTAT. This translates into CASSVGTGGTEAFY.

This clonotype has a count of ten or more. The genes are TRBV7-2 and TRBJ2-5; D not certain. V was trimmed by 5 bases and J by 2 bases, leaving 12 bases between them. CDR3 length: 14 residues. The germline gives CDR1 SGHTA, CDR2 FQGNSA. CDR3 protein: CASSPPDSQETQYF. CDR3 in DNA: TGTGCCAGCAGCCCCCCGGATAGTCAAGAGACCCAGTACTTC.

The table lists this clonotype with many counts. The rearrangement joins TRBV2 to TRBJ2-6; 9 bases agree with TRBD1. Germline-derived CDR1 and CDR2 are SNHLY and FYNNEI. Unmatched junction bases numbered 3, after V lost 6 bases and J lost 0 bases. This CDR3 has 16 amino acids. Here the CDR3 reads CASSDRGNSGANVLTF. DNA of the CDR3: TGTGCCAGCAGCGACAGGGGGAACTCTGGGGCCAACGTCCTGACTTTC.

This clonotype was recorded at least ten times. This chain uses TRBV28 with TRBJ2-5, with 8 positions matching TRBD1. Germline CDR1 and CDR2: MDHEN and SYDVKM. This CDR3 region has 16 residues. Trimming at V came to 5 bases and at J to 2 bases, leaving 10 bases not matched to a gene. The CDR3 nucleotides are TGTGCCAGCAGTCCATATCGGGACAGGAGACAAGAGACCCAGTACTTC. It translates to CASSPYRDRRQETQYF.

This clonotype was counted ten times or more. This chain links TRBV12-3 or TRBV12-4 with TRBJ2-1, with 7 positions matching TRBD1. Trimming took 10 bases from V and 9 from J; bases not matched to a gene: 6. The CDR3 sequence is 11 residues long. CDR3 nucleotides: TGTGCCACCTCCGGGACAGCTGAGCAGTTCTTC. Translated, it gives CATSGTAEQFF.

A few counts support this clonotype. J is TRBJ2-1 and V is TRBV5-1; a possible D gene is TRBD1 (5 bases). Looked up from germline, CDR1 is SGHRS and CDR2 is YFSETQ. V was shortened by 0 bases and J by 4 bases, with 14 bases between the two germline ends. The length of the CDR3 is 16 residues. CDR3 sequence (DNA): TGCGCCAGCAGCTTGGCCCAGGGATGGGTATACAATGAGCAGTTCTTC. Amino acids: CASSLAQGWVYNEQFF. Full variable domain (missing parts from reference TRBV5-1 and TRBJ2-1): KAGVTQTPRYLIKTRGQQVTLSCSPISGHRSVSWYQQTPGQGLQFLFEYFSETQRNKGNFPGRFSGRQFSNSRSEMNVSTLELGDSALYLCASSLAQGWVYNEQFFGPGTRLTVL.

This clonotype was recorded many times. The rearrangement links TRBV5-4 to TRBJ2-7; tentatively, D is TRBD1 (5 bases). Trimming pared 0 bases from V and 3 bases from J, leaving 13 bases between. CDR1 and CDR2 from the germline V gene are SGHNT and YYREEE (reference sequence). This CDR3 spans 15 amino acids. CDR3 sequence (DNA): TGTGCCAGCAGCTTGGGTGGAGCAGGGAACTACGAGCAGTACTTC. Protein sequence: CASSLGGAGNYEQYF.

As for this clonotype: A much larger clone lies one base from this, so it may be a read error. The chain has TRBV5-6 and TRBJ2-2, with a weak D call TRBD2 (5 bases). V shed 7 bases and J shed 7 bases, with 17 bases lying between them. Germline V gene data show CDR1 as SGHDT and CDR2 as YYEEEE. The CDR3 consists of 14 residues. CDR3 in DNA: TGTGCCAGCGGCCCCTGGCGGGTAATCGGGGAGCTGTTTTTT. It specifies CASGPWRVIGELFF.

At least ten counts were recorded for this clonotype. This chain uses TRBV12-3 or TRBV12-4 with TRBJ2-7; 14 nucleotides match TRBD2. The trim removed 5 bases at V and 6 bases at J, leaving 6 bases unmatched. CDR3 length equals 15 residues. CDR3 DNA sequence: TGTGCCAGCAGTATGGGGACTAGCGGGAGTCCCGAGCAGTACTTC. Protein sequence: CASSMGTSGSPEQYF.

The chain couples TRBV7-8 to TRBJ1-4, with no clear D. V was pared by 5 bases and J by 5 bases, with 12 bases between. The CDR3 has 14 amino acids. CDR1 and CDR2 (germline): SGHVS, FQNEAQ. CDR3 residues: CASSHRTGNEKLFF. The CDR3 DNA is TGTGCCAGCAGCCACAGAACGGGAAATGAAAAACTGTTTTTT.

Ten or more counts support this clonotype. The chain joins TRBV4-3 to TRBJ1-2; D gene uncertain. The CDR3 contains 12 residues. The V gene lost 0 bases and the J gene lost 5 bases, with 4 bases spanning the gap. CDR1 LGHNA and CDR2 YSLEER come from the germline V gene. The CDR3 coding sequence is TGCGCCAGCAGCCAAGACGGTTATGGCTACACCTTC. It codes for CASSQDGYGYTF.

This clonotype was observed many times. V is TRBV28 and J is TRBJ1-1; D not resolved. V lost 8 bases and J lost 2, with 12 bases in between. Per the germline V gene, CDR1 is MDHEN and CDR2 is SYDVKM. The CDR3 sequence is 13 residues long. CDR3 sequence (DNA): TGTGCCAGCGCGGGTAGGGTTAACACTGAAGCTTTCTTT. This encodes CASAGRVNTEAFF. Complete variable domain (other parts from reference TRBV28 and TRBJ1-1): DVKVTQSSRYLVKRTGEKVFLECVQDMDHENMFWYRQDPGLGLRLIYFSYDVKMKEKGDIPEGYSVSREKKERFSLILESASTNQTSMYLCASAGRVNTEAFFGQGTRLTVV.

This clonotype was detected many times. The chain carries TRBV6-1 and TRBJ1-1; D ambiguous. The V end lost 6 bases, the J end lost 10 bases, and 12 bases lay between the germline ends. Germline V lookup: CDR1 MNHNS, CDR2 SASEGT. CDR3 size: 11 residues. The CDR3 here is CASRGGGRAFF. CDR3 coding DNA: TGTGCCAGCAGGGGAGGAGGTAGAGCTTTCTTT.

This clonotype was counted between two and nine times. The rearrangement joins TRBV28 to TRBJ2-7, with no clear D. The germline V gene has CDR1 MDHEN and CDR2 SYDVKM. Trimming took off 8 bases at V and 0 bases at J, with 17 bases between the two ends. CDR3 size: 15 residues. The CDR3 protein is CASGPHSAVSYEQYF. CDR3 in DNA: TGTGCCAGCGGACCGCATTCGGCGGTCTCCTACGAGCAGTACTTC.

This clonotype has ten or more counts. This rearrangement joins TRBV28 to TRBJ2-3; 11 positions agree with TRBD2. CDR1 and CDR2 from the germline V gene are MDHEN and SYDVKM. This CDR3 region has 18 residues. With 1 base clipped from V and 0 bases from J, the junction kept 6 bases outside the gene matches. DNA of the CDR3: TGTGCCAGCAGTTTATATGCTAGCGGGGGGCTGAGCACAGATACGCAGTATTTT. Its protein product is CASSLYASGGLSTDTQYF.

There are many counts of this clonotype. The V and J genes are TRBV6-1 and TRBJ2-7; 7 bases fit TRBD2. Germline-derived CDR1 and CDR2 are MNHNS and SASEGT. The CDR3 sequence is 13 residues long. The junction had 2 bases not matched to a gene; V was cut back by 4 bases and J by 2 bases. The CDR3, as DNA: TGTGCCAGCAGTGGGGGGGGGACCTACGAGCAGTACTTC. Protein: CASSGGGTYEQYF.